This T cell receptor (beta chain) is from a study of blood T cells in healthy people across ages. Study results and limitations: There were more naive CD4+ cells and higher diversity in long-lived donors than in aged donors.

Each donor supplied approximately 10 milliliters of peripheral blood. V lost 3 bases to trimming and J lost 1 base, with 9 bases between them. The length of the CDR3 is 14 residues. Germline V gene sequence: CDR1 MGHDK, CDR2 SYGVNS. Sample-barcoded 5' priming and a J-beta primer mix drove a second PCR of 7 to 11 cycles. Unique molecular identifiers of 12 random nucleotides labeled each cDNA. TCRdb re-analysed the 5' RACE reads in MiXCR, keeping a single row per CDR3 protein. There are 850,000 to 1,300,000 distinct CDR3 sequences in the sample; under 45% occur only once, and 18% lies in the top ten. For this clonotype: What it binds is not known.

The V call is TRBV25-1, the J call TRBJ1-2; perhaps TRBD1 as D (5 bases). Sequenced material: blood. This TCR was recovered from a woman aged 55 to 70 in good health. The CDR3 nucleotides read TGTGCCAGCAGTGAGAGGGGTCTTAACTATGGCTACACCTTC. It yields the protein CASSERGLNYGYTF.